The 11 T cell receptor beta chains listed next were all sequenced from one sample in a study of Graves' ophthalmopathy and Graves' hyperthyroidism. Beta-chain TCR CDR3 regions were amplified from RNA transcripts. Second-round multiplex PCR came after first-round RT-PCR with HTBI primers. TCRdb reanalysed the multiplex PCR reads using MiXCR and keeps one entry per CDR3 protein. Found here are roughly 410,000 distinct CDR3 sequences, 15% of them singletons; the top ten hold about 7%. Sequenced: peripheral blood. Receptor source: a woman under 30 with stable Graves' hyperthyroidism.

This clonotype occurred many times. The V and J genes are TRBV6-5 and TRBJ1-5, with D unclear. The CDR3 is 14 residues long. V gave up 4 bases and J gave up 0 bases, with 7 bases separating them. From germline, CDR1 is MNHEY and CDR2 SVGAGI. The DNA for the CDR3 is TGTGCCAGCAGTTGGCGGCGTAGCAATCAGCCCCAGCATTTT. This sequence encodes CASSWRRSNQPQHF.

The sample holds many counts of this clonotype. This chain connects TRBV19 to TRBJ2-7; 10 bases map to TRBD2. The CDR3 spans 17 residues. V dropped 0 bases and J dropped 0; count of bases not matched to a gene: 5. Germline lookup yields CDR1 LNHDA and CDR2 SQIVND (reference sequence). CDR3 DNA sequence: TGTGCCAGTAGTATAGATACGGGACTAGCGTCCTCCTACGAGCAGTACTTC. Protein sequence: CASSIDTGLASSYEQYF.

Many counts were recorded for this clonotype. The rearrangement uses TRBV6-5 and TRBJ2-5; 8 nucleotides match TRBD1. Germline loops: CDR1 MNHEY, CDR2 SVGAGI. The CDR3 totals 14 residues. V lost 9 bases and J lost 1; bases outside the gene matches: 7. CDR3: CASFSRGLQETQYF. The CDR3 DNA is TGTGCCAGTTTTTCCAGGGGGCTCCAAGAGACCCAGTACTTC.

This clonotype occurred many times. This chain links TRBV4-1 with TRBJ2-5; TRBD1 matches at 8 bases. The V segment lost 2 bases and the J segment 1 base; nucleotides outside the gene matches: 6. The CDR3 is 16 amino acids. CDR1 MGHRA and CDR2 YSYEKL come from the germline V gene. As DNA, the CDR3 is TGCGCCAGCAGCCAACGGACAGGGTTTGTCCAAGAGACCCAGTACTTC. This gives the protein CASSQRTGFVQETQYF.

V usage is TRBV12-3 or TRBV12-4 and J usage is TRBJ2-4, with D possibly TRBD2 on 7 matching bases. This CDR3 region has 15 residues. Trimming removed 8 bases from V and 2 bases from J, with 16 bases in between. CDR3 in DNA: TGTGCCAGCTCTTCTAGGGGGGGTTCCAAAAACATTCAGTACTTC. It encodes CASSSRGGSKNIQYF.

This clonotype was seen repeatedly, ten times or more. This chain links TRBV6-5 with TRBJ2-5; 7 nucleotides match TRBD1. Trimming took 6 bases from V and 5 from J; bases not matched to a gene: 15. The length of the CDR3 is 16 residues. Germline V gene lookup returns CDR1 MNHEY and CDR2 SVGAGI. CDR3 sequence reads: CASSSRQGPKWETQYF. For the CDR3, the DNA is TGTGCCAGCAGCTCTCGACAGGGTCCCAAGTGGGAGACCCAGTACTTC.

This clonotype was counted at least ten times. J is TRBJ1-1 and V is TRBV12-3 or TRBV12-4, with no clear D. The CDR3 extends over 15 amino acids. The V end was cut by 6 bases, the J end by 0 bases, with 14 bases between. CDR3 sequence (DNA): TGTGCCAGCAGCATAATCTCTCAGGTGAACACTGAAGCTTTCTTT. Amino acids: CASSIISQVNTEAFF.

The chain combines TRBV11-1 with TRBJ2-3, with 12 bases aligning to TRBD2. CDR3 length: 18 amino acids. The germline V gene has CDR1 SGHAT and CDR2 FQDESV (reference sequence). With 1 base clipped from V and 0 bases from J, the junction kept 5 bases outside the gene matches. The CDR3 spells CASSLGLAGVSSTDTQYF. The CDR3 coding sequence is TGTGCCAGCAGCTTAGGACTAGCGGGAGTGTCTAGCACAGATACGCAGTATTTT.

This clonotype was counted at least ten times. The chain's CDR3 is CASSLGRGNGYTF. For the CDR3, the DNA is TGTGCCAGCAGTTTGGGAAGGGGTAATGGCTACACCTTC. The V gene is TRBV12-3 or TRBV12-4, the J gene TRBJ1-2; D is possibly TRBD1 (5 bases). Trimming removed 3 bases from V and 6 bases from J, with 11 bases in between. This CDR3 comprises 13 residues.

This clonotype was detected many times. The V and J genes are TRBV20-1 and TRBJ1-1; 7 nucleotides agree with TRBD1. The junction had 4 bases not matched to a gene; V was cut back by 5 bases and J by 1 base. From germline, CDR1 is DFQATT and CDR2 SNEGSKA (reference sequence). The CDR3 runs 13 residues. Here the CDR3 reads CSAVGQPNTEAFF. CDR3 bases: TGCAGTGCTGTGGGACAGCCGAACACTGAAGCTTTCTTT.

Many counts were recorded for this clonotype. The chain combines TRBV12-3 or TRBV12-4 with TRBJ1-1; 9 nucleotides match TRBD1. The CDR3 is 19 residues long. V lost 3 bases, J lost 2 bases, and 16 bases stayed unmatched. This CDR3 reads CASSFYEVRPQGANTEAFF. CDR3 bases: TGTGCCAGCAGTTTTTACGAGGTCCGCCCACAGGGGGCAAACACTGAAGCTTTCTTT.